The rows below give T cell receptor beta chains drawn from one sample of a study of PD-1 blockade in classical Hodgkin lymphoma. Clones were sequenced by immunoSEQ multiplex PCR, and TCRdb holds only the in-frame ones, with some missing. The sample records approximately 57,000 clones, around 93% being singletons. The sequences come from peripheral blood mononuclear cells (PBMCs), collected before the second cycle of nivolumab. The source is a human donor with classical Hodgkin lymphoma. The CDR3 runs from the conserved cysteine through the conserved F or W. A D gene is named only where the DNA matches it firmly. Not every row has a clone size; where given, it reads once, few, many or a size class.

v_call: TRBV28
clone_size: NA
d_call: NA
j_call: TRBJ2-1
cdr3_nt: TGTGCCAGCAGTGCGGACGGGGTGACGACCTACAATGAGCAGTTCTTC
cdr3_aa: CASSADGVTTYNEQFF

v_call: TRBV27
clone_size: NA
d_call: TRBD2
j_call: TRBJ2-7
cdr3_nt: TGTGCCAGCAGTTTAAATGCGGGGGATTACTCCTACGAGCAGTACTTC
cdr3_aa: CASSLNAGDYSYEQYF

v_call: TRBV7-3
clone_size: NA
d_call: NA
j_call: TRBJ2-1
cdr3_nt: TGTGCCAGCAGCTTAACCTGGGCGGATCGAGGTGAGCAGTTCTTC
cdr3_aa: CASSLTWADRGEQFF

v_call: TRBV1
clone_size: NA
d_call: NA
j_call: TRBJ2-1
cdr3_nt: TGCACCAGCAGCCAAGACGCGACTAGCGGGGGGGCCAAGGGAAATGAGCAGTTCTTC
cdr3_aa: CTSSQDATSGGAKGNEQFF

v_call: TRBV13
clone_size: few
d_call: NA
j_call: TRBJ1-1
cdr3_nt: TGTGCCAGCAGCTTCATGAACACTGAAGCTTTCTTT
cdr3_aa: CASSFMNTEAFF

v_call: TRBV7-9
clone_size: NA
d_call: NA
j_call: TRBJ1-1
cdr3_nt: TGTGCCAGCAGCTTAAACACGAACACTGAAGCTTTCTTT
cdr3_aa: CASSLNTNTEAFF

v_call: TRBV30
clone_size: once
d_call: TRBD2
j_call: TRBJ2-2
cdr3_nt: TGTGCCTGGAGTACCCCGACTCGCGGGAGGGTTCGGACCGGGGAGCTGTTTTTT
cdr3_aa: CAWSTPTRGRVRTGELFF

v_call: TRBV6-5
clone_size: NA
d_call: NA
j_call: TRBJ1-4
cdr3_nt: TGTGCCAGCAGTTATGACGTGGGGGAACTGTTTTTT
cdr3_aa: CASSYDVGELFF

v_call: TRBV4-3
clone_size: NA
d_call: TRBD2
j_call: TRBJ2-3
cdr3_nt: TGCGCCAGCAGCGCCTGGACTAGCGGGAGCACAGATACGCAGTATTTT
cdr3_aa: CASSAWTSGSTDTQYF

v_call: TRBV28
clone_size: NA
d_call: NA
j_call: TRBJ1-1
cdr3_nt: TGTGCCAGCAGTTTACCGGGGAGCACTGAAGCTTTCTTT
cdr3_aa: CASSLPGSTEAFF

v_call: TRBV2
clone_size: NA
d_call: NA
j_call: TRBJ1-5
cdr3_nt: TGTGCCAGCAGTGAATCAGGGTACGACAGCAATCAGCCCCAGCATTTT
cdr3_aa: CASSESGYDSNQPQHF

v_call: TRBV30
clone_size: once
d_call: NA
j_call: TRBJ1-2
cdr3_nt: TGTGCCTGGAGTGAACAACCGACCAGCCTCTATGGCTACACCTTC
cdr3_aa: CAWSEQPTSLYGYTF

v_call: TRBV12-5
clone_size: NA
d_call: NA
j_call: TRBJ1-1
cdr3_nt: TGTGCTAGTGGTTTTCAGGAGGGGGGAGGACCTGAAGCTTTCTTT
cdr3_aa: CASGFQEGGGPEAFF

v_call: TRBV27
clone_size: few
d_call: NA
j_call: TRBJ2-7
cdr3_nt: TGTGCCAGCAGTCCCCAGCCCTCCGGGGGATCCTACGAGCAGTACTTC
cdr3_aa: CASSPQPSGGSYEQYF

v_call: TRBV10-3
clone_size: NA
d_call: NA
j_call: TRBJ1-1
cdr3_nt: TGTGCCATCAGTCCGACCCAAAGGGTCACTGAAGCTTTCTTT
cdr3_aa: CAISPTQRVTEAFF

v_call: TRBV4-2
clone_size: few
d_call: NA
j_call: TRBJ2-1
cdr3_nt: TGTGCCAGCAGCCAAGAATCCGGGGCGGGTCACGATGAGCAGTTCTTC
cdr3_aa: CASSQESGAGHDEQFF

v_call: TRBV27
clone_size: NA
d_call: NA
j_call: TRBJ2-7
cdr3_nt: TGTGCCAGCAGTCCTTTGGGTAGCGGAAGCTCCTACGAGCAGTACTTC
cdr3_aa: CASSPLGSGSSYEQYF

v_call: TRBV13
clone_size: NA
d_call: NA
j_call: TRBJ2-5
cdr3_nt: TGTGCCAGCAGCCCCTTTGGTAGACAAGAGACCCAGTACTTC
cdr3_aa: CASSPFGRQETQYF

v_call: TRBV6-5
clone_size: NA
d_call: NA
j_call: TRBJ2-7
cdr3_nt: TGTGCCAGCAGTTACTCAGACAGTACCTACGAGCAGTACTTC
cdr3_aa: CASSYSDSTYEQYF

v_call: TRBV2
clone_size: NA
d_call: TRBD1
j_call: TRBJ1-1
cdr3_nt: TGTGCCAGCAGTCCTAACAGGGGGGGGAACACTGAAGCTTTCTTT
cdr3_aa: CASSPNRGGNTEAFF

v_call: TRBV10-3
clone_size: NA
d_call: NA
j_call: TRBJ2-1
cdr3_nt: TGTGCCATCAGTGACCCGGACGGCAACTCCTACAATGAGCAGTTCTTC
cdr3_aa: CAISDPDGNSYNEQFF

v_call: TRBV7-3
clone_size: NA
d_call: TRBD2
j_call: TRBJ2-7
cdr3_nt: TGTGCCAGCAGCTTTAGCGGGGGGGCCACCTACGAGCAGTACTTC
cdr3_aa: CASSFSGGATYEQYF

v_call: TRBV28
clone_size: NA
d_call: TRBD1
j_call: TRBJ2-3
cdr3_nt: TGTGCCAGCAGTTTCCTGGGACAGGGCCCCATTGAAGCAGATACGCAGTATTTT
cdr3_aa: CASSFLGQGPIEADTQYF

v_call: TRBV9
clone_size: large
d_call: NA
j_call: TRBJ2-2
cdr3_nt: TGTGCCAGCAGCGTAGAAGGCACCGGGGAGCTGTTTTTT
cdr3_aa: CASSVEGTGELFF

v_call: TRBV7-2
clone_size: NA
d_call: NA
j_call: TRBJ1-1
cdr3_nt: TGTGCCAGCAGCTTAGGGCGGAACACTGAAGCTTTCTTT
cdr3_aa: CASSLGRNTEAFF

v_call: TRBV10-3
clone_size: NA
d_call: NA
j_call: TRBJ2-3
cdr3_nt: TGTGCCATACGGACGGAGAGCACAGATACGCAGTATTTT
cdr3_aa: CAIRTESTDTQYF

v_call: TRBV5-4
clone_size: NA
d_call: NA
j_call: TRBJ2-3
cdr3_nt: TGTGCCAGCAGCTTGGGGGTTAGCACAGATACGCAGTATTTT
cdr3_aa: CASSLGVSTDTQYF

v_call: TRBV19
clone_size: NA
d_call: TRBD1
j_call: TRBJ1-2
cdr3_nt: TGTGCCAGTAGCTCCACAGGGGGCGACTATGGCTACACCTTC
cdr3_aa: CASSSTGGDYGYTF

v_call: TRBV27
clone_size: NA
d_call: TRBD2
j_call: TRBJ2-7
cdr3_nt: TGTGCCAGCAGGGTTGGGACTAGCGGTTCCTACGAGCAGTACTTC
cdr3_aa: CASRVGTSGSYEQYF

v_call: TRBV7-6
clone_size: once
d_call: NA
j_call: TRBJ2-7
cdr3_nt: TGTGCCAGCAGTTCTAACGAAGGCGGGGACTCCTACGAGCAGTACTTC
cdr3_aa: CASSSNEGGDSYEQYF

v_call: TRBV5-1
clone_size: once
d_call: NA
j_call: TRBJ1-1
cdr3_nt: TGCGCCAGCAGCCCCGAGACAGGGAACACTGAAGCTTTCTTT
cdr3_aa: CASSPETGNTEAFF

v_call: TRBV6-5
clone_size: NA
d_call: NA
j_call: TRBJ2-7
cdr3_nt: TGTGCCAGCACGGGCAGGGTGAAGAACGAGCAGTACTTC
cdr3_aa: CASTGRVKNEQYF

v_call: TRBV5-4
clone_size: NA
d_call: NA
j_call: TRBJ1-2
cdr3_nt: TGTGCCAGCAGCTTGGACTCTAACTATGGCTACACCTTC
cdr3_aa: CASSLDSNYGYTF

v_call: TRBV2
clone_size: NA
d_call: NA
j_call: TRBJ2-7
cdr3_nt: TGTGCCAGCAGTGAGGAGGATTACGAGCAGTACTTC
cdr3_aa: CASSEEDYEQYF

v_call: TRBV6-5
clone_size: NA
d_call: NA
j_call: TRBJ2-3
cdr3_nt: TGTGCCAGCAGGACTTCGGTTACGCAGTATTTT
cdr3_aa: CASRTSVTQYF

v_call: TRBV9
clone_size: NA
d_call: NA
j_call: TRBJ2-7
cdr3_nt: TGTGCCAGCAGCGTATCCCCTTCCCCTACCTACGAGCAGTACTTC
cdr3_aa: CASSVSPSPTYEQYF

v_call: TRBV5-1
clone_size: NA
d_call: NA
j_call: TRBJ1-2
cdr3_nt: TGCGCCAGCAGCTTGGCCGGGGAAACCGGCTACACCTTC
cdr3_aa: CASSLAGETGYTF

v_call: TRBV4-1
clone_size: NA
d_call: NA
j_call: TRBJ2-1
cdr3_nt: TGCGCCAGCAGCCAAGACTGGGGTACGGAGTTCTTC
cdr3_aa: CASSQDWGTEFF

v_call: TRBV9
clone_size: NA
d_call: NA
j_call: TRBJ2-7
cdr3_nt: TGTGCCAGCAGCGTCGGACAGAGCTCTTCCTACGAGCAGTACTTC
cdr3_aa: CASSVGQSSSYEQYF

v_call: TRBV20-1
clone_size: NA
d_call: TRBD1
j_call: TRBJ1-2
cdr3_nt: TGCAGTGCCAGACAGGGAGGCTACACCTTC
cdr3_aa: CSARQGGYTF

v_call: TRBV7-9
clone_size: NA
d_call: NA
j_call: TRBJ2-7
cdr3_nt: TGTGCCAGCAGCAAGTTAGCGGCCTCCTACGAGCAGTACTTC
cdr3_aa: CASSKLAASYEQYF

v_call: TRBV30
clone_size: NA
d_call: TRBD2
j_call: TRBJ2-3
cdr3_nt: TGTGCCTGGGCCCCCGGGGCGGGGGGCTACACAGATACGCAGTATTTT
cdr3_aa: CAWAPGAGGYTDTQYF

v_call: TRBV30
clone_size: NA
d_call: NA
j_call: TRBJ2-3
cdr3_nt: TGTGCCTGGAGCGCAGGGGGGCCGGGCACAGATACGCAGTATTTT
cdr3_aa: CAWSAGGPGTDTQYF

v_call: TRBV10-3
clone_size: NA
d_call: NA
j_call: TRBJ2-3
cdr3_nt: TGTGCTAGCGCACTGGACAGCACTAGCACAGATACGCAGTATTTT
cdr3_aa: CASALDSTSTDTQYF